A selection of T cell receptor beta chains follows, all from one sample in a study of T cells in Graves' hyperthyroidism and ophthalmopathy. TCRdb ran MiXCR on the multiplex PCR reads and lists one entry per CDR3 protein. Here the sample spans 250,000 to 300,000 distinct CDR3 sequences, 10% to 15% being singletons. Sequencing was done on a sample of blood. All receptors come from a woman in her thirties with Graves' hyperthyroidism that later progressed to Graves' ophthalmopathy. CDR3s include the opening cysteine and the closing phenylalanine or tryptophan. A D gene is named only where the DNA matches it firmly. Size is omitted from some rows. Given values are once, few, many or a class for expanded clones.

j_call d_call clone_size v_call cdr3_aa cdr3_nt
TRBJ2-5 - many TRBV11-1 CASSRTLETQYF TGTGCCAGCAGCCGGACCCTAGAGACCCAGTACTTC
TRBJ1-4 - many TRBV7-9 CASSSRTAMDEKLFF TGTGCCAGCAGCTCCAGGACAGCAATGGATGAAAAACTGTTTTTT
TRBJ2-3 - many TRBV6-1 CASYPPETSTDTQYF TGTGCCAGCTACCCCCCGGAAACTAGCACAGATACGCAGTATTTT
TRBJ1-1 - many TRBV9 CASSVGAGTEAFF TGTGCCAGCAGCGTAGGGGCAGGCACTGAAGCTTTCTTT
TRBJ2-7 - - TRBV7-9 CASSSKSGASVNYEQYF TGTGCCAGCAGCTCAAAAAGTGGGGCTAGCGTTAATTACGAGCAGTACTTC
TRBJ2-2 TRBD2 few TRBV4-3 CASSPVAGVNTGELFF TGCGCCAGCAGCCCAGTAGCGGGGGTGAACACCGGGGAGCTGTTTTTT
TRBJ2-6 - - TRBV14 CASSHPPGANVLTF TGTGCCAGCAGCCATCCTCCTGGGGCCAACGTCCTGACTTTC
TRBJ2-2 - - TRBV4-1 CASSQGLKGRRRNTGELFF TGCGCCAGCAGCCAAGGCCTAAAAGGGCGCAGGCGAAACACCGGGGAGCTGTTTTTT
TRBJ2-1 TRBD2 few TRBV10-3 CAISESLAGEFF TGTGCCATCAGTGAGTCACTAGCGGGAGAGTTCTTC
TRBJ2-7 - many TRBV28 CASSLIGKVSYEQYF TGTGCCAGCAGTTTAATTGGTAAAGTATCCTACGAGCAGTACTTC
TRBJ2-1 TRBD2 many TRBV29-1 CSVGLALGEQFF TGCAGCGTTGGACTAGCCTTAGGTGAGCAGTTCTTC
TRBJ1-2 - many TRBV28 CAGAARESGYTF TGTGCCGGAGCTGCCAGGGAAAGTGGCTACACCTTC
TRBJ2-5 - many TRBV27 CASSFTVSGQETQYF TGTGCCAGCAGTTTCACCGTCAGCGGACAAGAGACCCAGTACTTC
TRBJ2-7 TRBD1 many TRBV11-2 CASTPVFGTDEQYF TGTGCCAGCACCCCCGTTTTTGGGACAGACGAGCAGTACTTC
TRBJ1-4 TRBD1 many TRBV18 CASSPDRASEKLFF TGTGCCAGCTCACCCGACAGGGCAAGTGAAAAACTGTTTTTT
TRBJ2-5 - many TRBV24-1 CATSVSRDATQYF TGTGCCACCAGCGTCAGTCGGGACGCGACCCAGTACTTC
TRBJ2-7 TRBD2 few TRBV3-1 CASSPYPPSGGEKYF TGTGCCAGCAGCCCTTATCCTCCTAGTGGGGGGGAGAAGTACTTC
TRBJ2-3 - - TRBV19 CASGTRADTQYF TGTGCCAGTGGGACGAGGGCAGATACGCAGTATTTT
TRBJ2-2 TRBD2 - TRBV9 CASSPRGRPDTGELFF TGTGCCAGCAGCCCCCGCGGGAGGCCGGACACCGGGGAGCTGTTTTTT
TRBJ2-7 - many TRBV3-1 CASSSTDLYEQYF TGTGCCAGCAGCTCGACAGACCTCTACGAGCAGTACTTC
TRBJ2-1 - many TRBV7-2 CASSFEAVLRNEQFF TGTGCCAGCAGCTTTGAAGCGGTCCTTCGCAATGAGCAGTTCTTC
TRBJ1-3 - many TRBV12-3/TRBV12-4 CASIPGGRGPASGNTIYF TGTGCCAGCATACCCGGGGGCAGGGGACCTGCCTCTGGAAACACCATATATTTT
TRBJ2-1 TRBD1 many TRBV7-2 CASSLGGGDEQFF TGTGCCAGCAGCTTAGGAGGGGGCGATGAGCAGTTCTTC
TRBJ2-2 - few TRBV10-3 CASSPYGLGDTGELFF TGTGCCAGCAGCCCCTACGGGTTGGGGGACACCGGGGAGCTGTTTTTT
TRBJ2-1 TRBD2 many TRBV7-9 CASGKAGGAWGNEQFF TGTGCCAGCGGAAAAGCGGGAGGTGCCTGGGGCAATGAGCAGTTCTTC